A single sample is the source of the 24 T cell receptor beta chains below, sequenced in a study of blood T cell repertoires in COVID-19. TCRdb's copy holds only in-frame clones and misses some; the assay was immunoSEQ multiplex PCR. The data show about 200,000 clones, approximately 80% seen once. Sequenced: peripheral blood. Receptor source: a man between 45 and 60 years old with active or convalescent COVID-19.

The chain uses TRBV7-2 and TRBJ2-6, with 8 nucleotides matching TRBD1. Trimming at V came to 5 bases and at J to 4 bases, leaving 10 bases not matched to a gene. Germline CDR1 is SGHTA and CDR2 is FQGNSA. CDR3 length: 17 amino acids. The CDR3 region has the DNA TGTGCCAGCAGCCCGACAGGGGCTAATTGGGGGGCCAACGTCCTGACTTTC. Translation gives CASSPTGANWGANVLTF. Variable domain in full (rest from reference TRBV7-2 and TRBJ2-6): GAGVSQSPSNKVTEKGKDVELRCDPISGHTALYWYRQSLGQGLEFLIYFQGNSAPDKSGLPSDRFSAERTGGSVSTLTIQRTQQEDSAVYLCASSPTGANWGANVLTFGAGSRLTVL.

This clone was counted a single time. V is TRBV4-3 and J is TRBJ1-4; 10 nucleotides match TRBD1. The CDR3 runs 15 residues. Germline V gene lookup returns CDR1 LGHNA and CDR2 YSLEER. Unmatched junction bases numbered 6, after V lost 4 bases and J lost 7 bases. The CDR3, as DNA: TGCGCCAGCAGCCGAGGACAGGGGGGATTTGAAAAACTGTTTTTT. Encoded protein: CASSRGQGGFEKLFF.

The chain combines TRBV28 with TRBJ1-2; a weak D match, TRBD1 (5 bases). The germline V gene has CDR1 MDHEN and CDR2 SYDVKM. The CDR3 contains 14 residues. The V end was cut by 8 bases, the J end by 8 bases, with 21 bases between. CDR3 sequence (DNA): TGTGCCAGCTCGACCCCTCCAGGGCTGGGGGGCTACACCTTC. Translated, it gives CASSTPPGLGGYTF.

This clone was detected a few times. The V and J genes are TRBV2 and TRBJ1-6; the match to TRBD1 covers 8 bases. V was pared by 7 bases and J by 7 bases, with 3 bases of the junction left unmatched. This CDR3 has 13 amino acids. Germline V gene sequence: CDR1 SNHLY, CDR2 FYNNEI. The chain's CDR3 is CASKGQVNSPLHF. The CDR3 region has the DNA TGTGCCAGCAAGGGACAGGTCAATTCACCCCTCCACTTT.

J is TRBJ2-7 and V is TRBV28; D uncertain. In germline, CDR1 is MDHEN, CDR2 SYDVKM. This CDR3 is 13 amino acids long. With 3 bases removed from V and 3 bases from J, the gap between germline ends came to 9 bases. CDR3 in DNA: TGTGCCAGCAGTTTCGAGGTCGGCTACGAGCAGTACGTC. Translating it yields CASSFEVGYEQYV.

V is TRBV7-9 and J is TRBJ1-6; perhaps TRBD1 as D (6 bases). V gave up 1 base and J gave up 3 bases, with 10 bases separating them. In germline, CDR1 is SEHNR, CDR2 FQNEAQ (reference sequence). The CDR3 runs 16 residues. The CDR3 DNA reads TGTGCCAGCAGCTTAGGGGGCAGGGGCTATAATTCACCCCTCCACTTT. Its protein product is CASSLGGRGYNSPLHF.

This rearrangement joins TRBV5-6 to TRBJ1-3; D is uncertain. Trimming pared 0 bases from V and 0 bases from J, leaving 10 bases between. Per the germline V gene, CDR1 is SGHDT and CDR2 is YYEEEE. CDR3 size: 16 residues. The CDR3: CASSLGEFFSGNTIYF. DNA of the CDR3: TGTGCCAGCAGCTTGGGGGAGTTCTTCTCTGGAAACACCATATATTTT.

The CDR3 region is CASSVTAYQETQYF. CDR3 nucleotides: TGCGCCAGCAGCGTGACAGCTTACCAAGAGACCCAGTACTTC. The chain links TRBV5-1 to TRBJ2-5; D is perhaps TRBD1 (5 bases). Germline loops: CDR1 SGHRS, CDR2 YFSETQ. CDR3 size: 14 residues. V gave up 4 bases and J gave up 0 bases, with 10 bases separating them.

There are a few counts of this clone. The rearrangement joins TRBV7-2 to TRBJ1-2; 8 bases line up with TRBD1. With 3 bases clipped from V and 3 bases from J, the junction kept 3 bases outside the gene matches. Germline values: CDR1 SGHTA, CDR2 FQGNSA. This CDR3 has 14 residues. The CDR3, as DNA: TGTGCCAGCAGCTTCGACAGGGGACACTATGGCTACACCTTC. Protein product: CASSFDRGHYGYTF.

The chain recombines TRBV13 with TRBJ2-1; the match to TRBD2 covers 12 bases. The CDR3 length is 14 residues. Germline CDR1 is PRHDT and CDR2 is FYEKMQ (reference sequence). The J segment lost 10 bases and the V segment lost 6 bases, leaving 7 bases of the junction unmatched. The CDR3 spells CASRLAGGPTEQFF. The CDR3, as DNA: TGTGCCAGCAGGCTAGCGGGAGGGCCGACAGAGCAGTTCTTC.

For the CDR3, the DNA is TGTGCCAGCAGTCAGGGGAGGGATTCACCCCTCCACTTT. Translated: CASSQGRDSPLHF. The chain uses TRBV6-5 and TRBJ1-6; D perhaps matches TRBD1 (6 bases). CDR3 length: 13 amino acids. Germline CDR1 and CDR2: MNHEY and SVGAGI. V was clipped by 5 bases and J by 8 bases, with 10 bases between them.

This chain joins TRBV29-1 and TRBJ2-1, with D uncertain. Germline assignment: CDR1 SQVTM and CDR2 ANQGSEA. This CDR3 spans 10 amino acids. V was trimmed by 6 bases and J by 9 bases, leaving 9 bases between them. CDR3 in DNA: TGCAGCGTCTCTAATAGTGAGCAGTTCTTC. This sequence encodes CSVSNSEQFF.

This chain uses TRBV5-4 with TRBJ1-3; D not resolved. Germline V gene sequence: CDR1 SGHNT, CDR2 YYREEE (reference sequence). The CDR3 sequence is 15 residues long. The V end lost 4 bases, the J end lost 0 bases, and 11 bases lay between the germline ends. This CDR3 reads CASSPGRSSGNTIYF. DNA of the CDR3: TGTGCCAGCAGCCCCGGGAGGAGCTCTGGAAACACCATATATTTT.

V usage is TRBV5-1 and J usage is TRBJ2-3, with TRBD2 identical over 12 bases. Trimming removed 2 bases from V and 1 base from J; junction bases left unmatched: 2. The CDR3 runs 16 residues. The germline CDR1 and CDR2 sequences are SGHRS and YFSETQ. CDR3 sequence reads: CASSFGLAGRTDTQYF. In DNA form, the CDR3 reads TGCGCCAGCAGCTTCGGACTAGCGGGGCGCACAGATACGCAGTATTTT.

The genes are TRBV29-1 and TRBJ2-5; TRBD2 matches 10 bases. There are 14 residues in the CDR3. Trimming took 6 bases from V and 0 from J; bases not matched to a gene: 4. Germline CDR1 and CDR2: SQVTM and ANQGSEA. As DNA, the CDR3 is TGCAGCGTAGCGGGGGGGAACTACCAAGAGACCCAGTACTTC. This gives the protein CSVAGGNYQETQYF.

The chain links TRBV4-1 to TRBJ1-3; no reliable D call. Germline CDR1 reads MGHRA; CDR2 reads YSYEKL. The V and J ends lost 3 bases and 0 bases respectively, with 15 bases between them. The CDR3 consists of 17 residues. The CDR3 DNA reads TGCGCCAGCAGCCAGTCCGGGTCGCAAGGCTCTGGAAACACCATATATTTT. Its protein is CASSQSGSQGSGNTIYF.

The chain couples TRBV30 to TRBJ2-5; 7 bases are shared with TRBD1. The CDR3 has 11 residues. The germline V gene has CDR1 GTSNPN and CDR2 SVGIG (reference sequence). Trimming cost V 5 bases and J 7 bases; bases outside gene matches: 4. This CDR3 reads CAWDRVGTQYF. CDR3 sequence (DNA): TGTGCCTGGGACAGGGTTGGGACCCAGTACTTC.

The chain joins TRBV3-1 (or the pseudogene TRBV3-2) to TRBJ2-1; D may be TRBD2 (5 bases). Germline V gene sequence: CDR1 LGHDT, CDR2 YNNKEL (reference sequence). Trimming cost V 5 bases and J 8 bases, with 10 bases left between them. This CDR3 is 12 amino acids long. In nucleotides, the CDR3 is TGTGCCAGCAGCTTCGGGGAATATGAGCAGTTCTTC. It translates to CASSFGEYEQFF.

This sequence joins TRBV28 and TRBJ1-1; 7 nucleotides match TRBD1. Germline CDR1 is MDHEN and CDR2 is SYDVKM. After removal of 4 bases from V and 0 bases from J, the junction contained 2 bases not matched to a gene. CDR3 length equals 14 residues. The CDR3 region has the DNA TGTGCCAGCAGTTGGGACAGACTGAACACTGAAGCTTTCTTT. Its protein product is CASSWDRLNTEAFF.

The table lists this clone with a count of one. The genes are TRBV28 and TRBJ1-5; 8 bases are shared with TRBD1. In germline, CDR1 is MDHEN, CDR2 SYDVKM. The CDR3 covers 16 residues. The ends lost 6 bases at V and 5 bases at J; junction bases unmatched: 12. The DNA for the CDR3 is TGTGCCAGCAGCTACATGGGGGGACAGGATCATCAGCCCCAGCATTTT. Its translation: CASSYMGGQDHQPQHF. The variable domain in full, completed from reference TRBV28 and TRBJ1-5, reads DVKVTQSSRYLVKRTGEKVFLECVQDMDHENMFWYRQDPGLGLRLIYFSYDVKMKEKGDIPEGYSVSREKKERFSLILESASTNQTSMYLCASSYMGGQDHQPQHFGDGTRLSIL.

This clone was recorded at least ten times. The CDR3 DNA is TGTGCCAGCAAGTTCTCGGGGGTCACTGAAGCTTTCTTT. Protein product: CASKFSGVTEAFF. The chain employs TRBV7-2 and TRBJ1-1; D may be TRBD1 (5 bases). The ends were cut back, 7 bases at V and 4 bases at J, with 13 bases in the middle. The CDR3 covers 13 residues. Germline V gene sequence: CDR1 SGHTA, CDR2 FQGNSA.

V and J are TRBV10-1 and TRBJ2-7, with 7 positions matching TRBD1. V lost 6 bases to trimming and J lost 2 bases; unmatched junction nucleotides: 16. The CDR3 extends over 17 amino acids. From germline, CDR1 is WNHNN and CDR2 SYGVQD (reference sequence). For the CDR3, the DNA is TGCGCCAGCAGCGACACCCAAAGGACAGGTAAAACCTACGAGCAGTACGTC. It encodes CASSDTQRTGKTYEQYV.

The chain is built from TRBV3-1 (or the pseudogene TRBV3-2) and TRBJ1-2, with 8 bases aligning to TRBD1. CDR1 LGHDT and CDR2 YNNKEL come from the germline V gene (reference sequence). This CDR3 comprises 18 residues. J gave up 7 bases and V 1 base, and 17 bases lay outside the gene matches. The CDR3 loop is CASSQAYAGTGLKSGYTF. CDR3 DNA: TGTGCCAGCAGCCAAGCATATGCCGGGACAGGCTTAAAATCTGGCTACACCTTC.

V gene TRBV6-2 or TRBV6-3 combines with J gene TRBJ2-1; 10 nucleotides agree with TRBD2. The CDR3 loop spans 18 amino acids. Trimming at V came to 0 bases and at J to 8 bases, leaving 13 bases not matched to a gene. In germline, CDR1 is MNHEY, CDR2 SVGEGT. The CDR3 coding sequence is TGTGCCAGCAGTTACTCGAAAAGGACTAGCGGCTTTGGGCATGAGCAGTTCTTC. Translated, it gives CASSYSKRTSGFGHEQFF.